This TCR beta chain appears in the sequencing data of a study of T-cell reconstitution after alpha-beta-depleted transplantation in children. Preparation of the TCRbeta library was carried out with unique molecular identifiers. TCRdb reanalysed the PCR reads using MiXCR and keeps one entry per CDR3 protein. Of 250,000 to 400,000 distinct CDR3 sequences listed, 23% are singletons. Germline CDR1 is SQVTM and CDR2 is ANQGSEA. V was clipped by 6 bases and J by 1 base, with 9 bases between them. The CDR3 consists of 12 residues. Study results and caveats: Certain patients had high TCRbeta diversity at day 60, and it came from recipient T cells and thymic progenitors that survived.

This clonotype was observed a handful of times. Antigen unknown. This chain links TRBV29-1 with TRBJ1-1; tentatively, D is TRBD1 (5 bases). The starting material was PBMCs, mostly from graft donor cells, obtained 180 days after TCRalphabeta/CD19-depleted stem cell transplant. The clonotype comes from a male patient younger than 18 who had a stem cell transplant for acute lymphoblastic leukemia, so the T cells may come from the graft donor. The CDR3 is CSVLTGNTEAFF. The CDR3 DNA follows: TGCAGCGTGCTCACAGGGAACACTGAAGCTTTCTTT.